The next 12 T cell receptor beta chains were all read from a single sample in a study of T cell responses to AZD1222 COVID-19 vaccine. Assay: immunoSEQ multiplex PCR; the TCRdb copy retains only in-frame clones and omits some. The sample lists some 160,000 clones; just under 95% were seen once. This material consisted of peripheral blood, taken on day 0 of AZD1222 vaccination. Receptors originate from an adult in good health.

The V gene is TRBV20-1, the J gene TRBJ1-2; the match to TRBD1 covers 7 bases. CDR1 is DFQATT and CDR2 is SNEGSKA in the germline V gene (reference sequence). The V gene end was trimmed by 3 bases and the J gene end by 4 bases; junction bases not matched to a gene: 5. CDR3 length: 13 amino acids. CDR3 DNA: TGCAGTGCTAGTTCGACAGGGCCCTATGGCTACACCTTC. Protein: CSASSTGPYGYTF.

J is TRBJ2-7 and V is TRBV6-5, with 9 bases aligning to TRBD1. The V and J ends lost 5 bases and 5 bases, in that order; junction bases with no gene match: 7. The CDR3 consists of 14 residues. Germline assignment: CDR1 MNHEY and CDR2 SVGAGI. The CDR3 nucleotides read TGTGCCAGCAGTCGCGACGGGACAGGGAACGAGCAGTACTTC. Protein sequence: CASSRDGTGNEQYF.

The chain carries TRBV6-5 and TRBJ1-1, with 8 positions matching TRBD1. Germline V gene lookup returns CDR1 MNHEY and CDR2 SVGAGI. After removal of 6 bases from V and 4 bases from J, the junction contained 10 bases not matched to a gene. This CDR3 is built from 15 residues. The CDR3 DNA sequence: TGTGCCAGCAGCGGGGGTTGGACAGGGCGCACTGAAGCTTTCTTT. Its protein product is CASSGGWTGRTEAFF.

In its sample, this clone is medium-sized. The V gene is TRBV7-2, the J gene TRBJ2-2; 11 bases agree with TRBD1. After removal of 8 bases from V and 5 bases from J, the junction contained 13 bases not matched to a gene. The CDR3 length is 17 residues. The germline V gene encodes CDR1 SGHTA and CDR2 FQGNSA. The CDR3 coding sequence is TGTGCCAGCTCCGGACAGGGGGCTTATATGGGAACCGGGGAGCTGTTTTTT. This codes for CASSGQGAYMGTGELFF.

The rearrangement links TRBV9 to TRBJ1-6; D unresolved. This CDR3 spans 15 amino acids. The V and J ends lost 4 bases and 9 bases respectively, with 17 bases between them. The germline V gene has CDR1 SGDLS and CDR2 YYNGEE. CDR3 coding DNA: TGTGCCAGCAGCCCATCCCCCCCCGGTGTTTCACCCCTCCACTTT. Protein product: CASSPSPPGVSPLHF. Using reference TRBV9 and TRBJ1-6 for the parts outside the CDR3, the full variable domain is DSGVTQTPKHLITATGQRVTLRCSPRSGDLSVYWYQQSLDQGLQFLIQYYNGEERAKGNILERFSAQQFPDLHSELNLSSLELGDSALYFCASSPSPPGVSPLHFGNGTRLTVT.

The CDR3 DNA is TGTGCCAGCAGCCTGGGACAGGGGATCTACAATGAGCAGTTCTTC. Its translation: CASSLGQGIYNEQFF. The J gene is TRBJ2-1, the V gene TRBV16, with 10 bases fitting TRBD1. Germline CDR1 and CDR2: KGHSY and FQNENV. The CDR3 loop spans 15 amino acids. The ends lost 4 bases at V and 3 bases at J; junction bases unmatched: 3.

This clone has only one observation. The chain recombines TRBV7-8 with TRBJ2-1; 13 bases match TRBD2. CDR1 and CDR2 from the germline V gene are SGHVS and FQNEAQ. Germline trimming cut 2 bases from V and 2 bases from J; bases unmatched to any gene: 18. CDR3 size: 22 residues. The CDR3 region is CASSLPKDRALAGGGPYNEQFF. The CDR3 nucleotides are TGTGCCAGCAGCTTACCGAAAGACAGGGCACTAGCGGGGGGGGGCCCCTACAATGAGCAGTTCTTC. Together with reference TRBV7-8 and TRBJ2-1, the CDR3 gives the full variable domain: GAGVSQSPRYKVAKRGQDVALRCDPISGHVSLFWYQQALGQGPEFLTYFQNEAQLDKSGLPSDRFFAERPEGSVSTLKIQRTQQEDSAVYLCASSLPKDRALAGGGPYNEQFFGPGTRLTVL.

This clone was picked up one time. The genes are TRBV6-5 and TRBJ1-6, with D unclear. V was trimmed by 5 bases and J by 3 bases, leaving 11 bases between them. The V gene's germline CDR1 is MNHEY and CDR2 SVGAGI. The CDR3 is 15 amino acids. The CDR3 nucleotides are TGTGCCAGCAGTACCGGGCCAAACTATAATTCACCCCTCCACTTT. Protein product: CASSTGPNYNSPLHF.

The chain employs TRBV4-1 and TRBJ1-3; TRBD1 might be the D (5 bases). CDR3 length: 16 residues. Per the germline V gene, CDR1 is MGHRA and CDR2 is YSYEKL. The V end lost 0 bases, the J end lost 5 bases, and 14 bases lay between the germline ends. The CDR3 sequence is CASSQDQGPLRNTIYF. CDR3 DNA sequence: TGCGCCAGCAGCCAAGACCAGGGCCCTCTGAGAAACACCATATATTTT.

The chain carries TRBV3-1 (or the pseudogene TRBV3-2) and TRBJ2-5; D perhaps matches TRBD2 (7 bases). The CDR3 covers 17 residues. V was shortened by 4 bases and J by 10 bases, with 28 bases between the two germline ends. CDR1 and CDR2 (germline): LGHDT, YNNKEL (reference sequence). The DNA for the CDR3 is TGTGCCAGCAGCCTCCCGAGGGAGTGGGGGGGCCTTGTGATCCAGTACTTC. This gives the protein CASSLPREWGGLVIQYF.

This chain joins TRBV2 and TRBJ2-7, with D perhaps TRBD2 (6 bases). Germline values: CDR1 SNHLY, CDR2 FYNNEI. V shed 8 bases and J shed 4 bases, with 24 bases lying between them. This CDR3 contains 16 residues. The CDR3 bases are TGTGCCAGCGCGGGGTTCAACAACAGGATCCTTTACGAGCAGTACTTC. Translation gives CASAGFNNRILYEQYF.

The J gene is TRBJ2-3, the V gene TRBV6-4; 9 bases line up with TRBD2. CDR1 MRHNA and CDR2 SNTAGT come from the germline V gene. V was pared by 4 bases and J by 8 bases, with 4 bases of the junction left unmatched. This CDR3 is built from 13 residues. The CDR3 DNA reads as TGTGCCAGCAGTGTTGTAGCGGGGGCTACGCAGTATTTT. This translates into CASSVVAGATQYF.